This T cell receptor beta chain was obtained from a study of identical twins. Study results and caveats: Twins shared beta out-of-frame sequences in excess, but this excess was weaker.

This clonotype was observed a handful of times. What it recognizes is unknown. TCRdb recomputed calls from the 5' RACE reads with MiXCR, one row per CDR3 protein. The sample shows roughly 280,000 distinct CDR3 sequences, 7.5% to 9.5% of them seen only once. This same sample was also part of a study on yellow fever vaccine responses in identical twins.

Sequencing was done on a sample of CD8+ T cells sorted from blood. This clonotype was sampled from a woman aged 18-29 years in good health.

In DNA, the CDR3 is TGCGCCAGCAGCCGAGAACTAGCGGAACAAGGAACAGATACGCAGTATTTT. This sequence encodes CASSRELAEQGTDTQYF. This sequence joins TRBV4-3 and TRBJ2-3, with TRBD2 identical over 8 bases. V shed 4 bases, J shed 3 bases, and the junction held 12 bases outside the gene matches. The germline gives CDR1 LGHNA, CDR2 YSLEER. This CDR3 has 17 residues.